The next 22 T cell receptor beta chains were all read from a single sample in a study of post-analysis software for immune sequencing data. Unique molecular identifiers featured in each of the TCR beta cDNA libraries. MiXCR, applied by TCRdb to the PCR reads, yields one record per CDR3 protein. The table records about 540,000 distinct CDR3 sequences, around a third of them present only once. Findings and limits, study-wide: Patients had higher frequencies than controls of roughly 5 TRBV segments, including TRBV5-6, TRBV5-1 and TRBV20-1.

The antigens of these receptors remain unknown. Input material: blood. The receptors derive from a girl aged 2-17 years with multiple sclerosis.

This clonotype came up a few times. The chain is built from TRBV6-2 or TRBV6-3 and TRBJ2-5; maybe TRBD2 (6 bases). Germline-derived CDR1 and CDR2 are MNHEY and SVGEGT. The CDR3 has 16 amino acids. V was trimmed by 9 bases and J by 4 bases, leaving 24 bases between them. The CDR3 region is CASTRGGMGSGETQYF. The CDR3 bases are TGTGCCAGTACACGTGGAGGGATGGGGAGTGGAGAGACCCAGTACTTC.

Only a few counts were recorded for this clonotype. The J gene is TRBJ1-1, the V gene TRBV20-1, with TRBD1 matching 7 bases. The CDR3 covers 13 residues. Unmatched junction bases numbered 9, after V lost 6 bases and J lost 5 bases. Germline-derived CDR1 and CDR2 are DFQATT and SNEGSKA (reference sequence). In nucleotides, the CDR3 is TGCAGTGCAGAGGACAGGAGGCGGACTGAAGCTTTCTTT. Amino acid sequence: CSAEDRRRTEAFF.

The rearrangement uses TRBV7-2 and TRBJ1-6; TRBD1 aligns across 7 bases. The CDR3 is 16 residues long. Trimming took 1 base from V and 7 from J; bases not matched to a gene: 7. Germline values: CDR1 SGHTA, CDR2 FQGNSA. The CDR3 DNA is TGTGCCAGCAGCTTAGAGGGCCCAGGGGGGAATTCACCCCTCCACTTT. This sequence encodes CASSLEGPGGNSPLHF.

This clonotype has a handful of counts. The rearrangement links TRBV29-1 to TRBJ1-4, with a possible D match to TRBD1 (6 bases). CDR1 and CDR2 (germline): SQVTM, ANQGSEA. The CDR3 has 15 amino acids. Trimming removed 0 bases from V and 3 bases from J, with 11 bases in between. The CDR3 sequence: CSVEDWQGPNEKLFF. The CDR3 DNA sequence: TGCAGCGTTGAAGATTGGCAGGGGCCTAATGAAAAACTGTTTTTT. Together with reference TRBV29-1 and TRBJ1-4, the CDR3 gives the full variable domain: SAVISQKPSRDICQRGTSLTIQCQVDSQVTMMFWYRQQPGQSLTLIATANQGSEATYESGFVIDKFPISRPNLTFSTLTVSNMSPEDSSIYLCSVEDWQGPNEKLFFGSGTQLSVL.

This clonotype was seen more than once but under ten times. This rearrangement joins TRBV12-3 or TRBV12-4 to TRBJ1-4, with TRBD1 identical over 7 bases. With 3 bases clipped from V and 0 bases from J, the junction kept 1 base outside the gene matches. This CDR3 has 15 residues. The CDR3 DNA is TGTGCCAGCAGTTTTGGGACAGCAACTAATGAAAAACTGTTTTTT. Translation: CASSFGTATNEKLFF.

The rearrangement links TRBV12-3 or TRBV12-4 to TRBJ1-1; D is unclear. There are 12 residues in the CDR3. The V gene lost 3 bases and the J gene lost 1 base, with 3 bases spanning the gap. DNA of the CDR3: TGTGCCAGCAGTTTCCAGAACACTGAAGCTTTCTTT. It codes for CASSFQNTEAFF.

V usage is TRBV12-3 or TRBV12-4 and J usage is TRBJ1-2; 8 bases align to TRBD1. The CDR3 consists of 13 residues. J was trimmed by 8 bases and V by 5 bases; bases with no gene match: 7. CDR3 protein: CASSDRGVSGYTF. The DNA for the CDR3 is TGTGCCAGCAGTGACAGGGGAGTATCGGGCTACACCTTC.

This clonotype was observed a handful of times. The V call is TRBV5-1, the J call TRBJ1-1, with 7 nucleotides matching TRBD1. CDR3 length equals 15 residues. Germline trimming cut 4 bases from V and 2 bases from J; bases unmatched to any gene: 8. Per the germline V gene, CDR1 is SGHRS and CDR2 is YFSETQ. The CDR3 DNA follows: TGCGCCAGCAGCGGGCAGGGACAGCCTAACACTGAAGCTTTCTTT. This sequence encodes CASSGQGQPNTEAFF.

Turning to this clonotype: One end of the junction does not line up with germline, which may come from a read error. The genes are TRBV7-2 and TRBJ1-2; possible D gene TRBD1, 5 bases. The CDR3 loop spans 14 amino acids. Germline assignment: CDR1 SGHTA and CDR2 FQGNSA. The CDR3 loop is CASTLMGLNYGYTF. As DNA, the CDR3 is TGTGCCAGCACCTTAATGGGACTAAACTATGGCTACACCTTC.

The gene calls are TRBV12-3 or TRBV12-4 and TRBJ2-5; D is uncertain. There are 13 residues in the CDR3. Between the trimmed V and J ends, which lost 5 bases and 2 bases, there was a span of 9 bases. CDR3 in amino acids: CASSPYLQETQYF. The CDR3 region has the DNA TGTGCCAGCAGTCCTTATTTGCAAGAGACCCAGTACTTC.

The rearrangement uses TRBV7-2 and TRBJ2-3; 9 nucleotides agree with TRBD2. The length of the CDR3 is 16 residues. With 5 bases clipped from V and 2 bases from J, the junction kept 8 bases outside the gene matches. Germline loops: CDR1 SGHTA, CDR2 FQGNSA. CDR3 sequence reads: CASSPRRGGDTDTQYF. CDR3 in DNA: TGTGCCAGCAGCCCCCGGCGGGGGGGAGACACAGATACGCAGTATTTT.

This clonotype was observed a handful of times. V is TRBV15 and J is TRBJ1-3, with D perhaps matching TRBD1 (5 bases). The germline V gene encodes CDR1 LNHNV and CDR2 YYDKDF (reference sequence). This CDR3 contains 14 residues. Deletions cut 1 base from V and 2 bases from J, with 6 bases between. Here the CDR3 reads CATSRAGAGNTIYF. CDR3 DNA: TGTGCCACCAGCAGAGCGGGGGCTGGAAACACCATATATTTT.

CDR3 region: CASSEGANYGYTF. DNA of the CDR3: TGCGCCAGCAGCGAAGGGGCAAACTATGGCTACACCTTC. V gene TRBV5-1 combines with J gene TRBJ1-2; perhaps TRBD1 as D (5 bases). Per germline, CDR1 SGHRS and CDR2 YFSETQ. Deletions cut 4 bases from V and 2 bases from J, with 9 bases between. CDR3 length: 13 residues.

The CDR3 region is CASSVDSRNEKLFF. The CDR3 DNA follows: TGTGCCAGCAGCGTAGACAGCCGTAATGAAAAACTGTTTTTT. J is TRBJ1-4 and V is TRBV9; the D is unclear. This CDR3 is built from 14 residues. Deletions cut 0 bases from V and 4 bases from J, with 7 bases between. Per germline, CDR1 SGDLS and CDR2 YYNGEE. Complete variable domain (other parts from reference TRBV9 and TRBJ1-4): DSGVTQTPKHLITATGQRVTLRCSPRSGDLSVYWYQQSLDQGLQFLIQYYNGEERAKGNILERFSAQQFPDLHSELNLSSLELGDSALYFCASSVDSRNEKLFFGSGTQLSVL.

This clonotype showed up just once. The gene calls are TRBV6-5 and TRBJ1-2; 7 nucleotides agree with TRBD1. The CDR3 loop spans 16 amino acids. Trimming took 6 bases from V and 0 from J; bases not matched to a gene: 10. Germline-derived CDR1 and CDR2 are MNHEY and SVGAGI. The CDR3 nucleotides are TGTGCCAGCAGCCTCCTAGACAGGGCCCCTAACTATGGCTACACCTTC. This encodes CASSLLDRAPNYGYTF.

This clonotype was picked up one time. V is TRBV20-1 and J is TRBJ2-1; D may match TRBD1 or TRBD2 (6 bases each). V shed 6 bases and J shed 6 bases, with 15 bases lying between them. Germline V lookup: CDR1 DFQATT, CDR2 SNEGSKA (reference sequence). CDR3 length: 13 amino acids. CDR3 loop: CSAPPGGRNEQFF. CDR3 nucleotides: TGCAGTGCCCCCCCCGGGGGCCGCAATGAGCAGTTCTTC.

This clonotype came up many times. The chain carries TRBV25-1 and TRBJ2-7; 9 bases are shared with TRBD1. CDR3 length equals 17 residues. V was clipped by 0 bases and J by 4 bases; unmatched bases: 10. Germline-derived CDR1 and CDR2 are MGHDK and SYGVNS. The CDR3, as DNA: TGTGCCAGCAGTGAATATAGAACCGGGACAGGGCGATACGAGCAGTACTTC. This codes for CASSEYRTGTGRYEQYF.

This clonotype was seen a handful of times. The chain uses TRBV10-3 and TRBJ2-3; TRBD2 aligns across 8 bases. The CDR3 runs to 13 residues. V lost 2 bases and J lost 7; bases outside the gene matches: 2. CDR1 is ENHRY and CDR2 is SYGVKD in the germline V gene. In nucleotides, the CDR3 is TGTGCCATCAGTGAGGGACTAGCTTATACGCAGTATTTT. It translates to CAISEGLAYTQYF.

The rearrangement uses TRBV5-1 and TRBJ2-3; a weak D match, TRBD2 (6 bases). This CDR3 contains 14 residues. The V and J ends lost 7 bases and 6 bases respectively, with 18 bases between them. Germline loops: CDR1 SGHRS, CDR2 YFSETQ. CDR3 coding DNA: TGCGCCAGCGACCAGGGCGGGGCGGGTGATACGCAGTATTTT. Its translation is CASDQGGAGDTQYF.

This chain connects TRBV9 to TRBJ2-1, with a weak D call TRBD1 (5 bases). Germline CDR1 is SGDLS and CDR2 is YYNGEE. CDR3 size: 15 residues. The V end was cut by 0 bases, the J end by 2 bases, with 9 bases between. CDR3 region: CASSVEAGPYNEQFF. The CDR3 DNA reads TGTGCCAGCAGCGTAGAGGCAGGGCCCTACAATGAGCAGTTCTTC.

This clonotype turned up a few times. The rearrangement links TRBV20-1 to TRBJ2-5; D not resolved. The J call is in doubt because the DNA end fits TRBJ2-7 better. Germline CDR1 DFQATT, CDR2 SNEGSKA (reference sequence). The CDR3 extends over 10 amino acids. CDR3 nucleotide sequence: TGCAGTGTGTTTTCCCACGAGCAGTACTTC. Translation gives CSVFSHEQYF.

In the case of this clonotype: Sequence at one end of the junction differs from germline and may be a read error. The V and J genes are TRBV20-1 and TRBJ2-4; D might be TRBD1 (6 bases). CDR1 is DFQATT and CDR2 is SNEGSKA in the germline V gene (reference sequence). This CDR3 is 16 amino acids long. The CDR3: CSTRVRGDLAKNIQYF. CDR3 sequence (DNA): TGCAGTACTAGGGTCAGGGGTGATTTAGCCAAAAACATTCAGTACTTC.